This T cell receptor beta chain appears in the sequencing data of a study of shared clonotypes between healthy human individuals. At the level of the study: Plates per donor: three CD4 naive, three CD4 memory, two CD8 naive, one CD8 memory.

Deletions cut 4 bases from V and 5 bases from J, with 17 bases between. The CDR3 is 15 residues long. CDR1 is MNHEY, CDR2 SMNVEV, per germline (reference sequence). Terminally differentiated effector memory CD45RA+ cells were excluded from the naive CD8 cells, which were CD45RO-negative and positively selected for CCR7. General observations from the study: All-four-donor shared clonotypes had higher generation probabilities than non-shared clonotypes did.

Data came from immunoSEQ multiplex PCR; TCRdb stores just in-frame clones and leaves some out. The data hold hundreds of thousands of clones, with 85% to 95% observed a single time. Points on this clone: No antigen is known for it.

The TCR was taken from a woman in her 30s in good health. Sequenced: naive CD8+ T cells sorted from blood. The chain links TRBV27 to TRBJ1-1; D is perhaps TRBD1 (6 bases). CDR3 protein: CASSSRGPQGTEAFF. CDR3 bases: TGTGCCAGCAGTTCTCGGGGGCCACAAGGAACTGAAGCTTTCTTT.